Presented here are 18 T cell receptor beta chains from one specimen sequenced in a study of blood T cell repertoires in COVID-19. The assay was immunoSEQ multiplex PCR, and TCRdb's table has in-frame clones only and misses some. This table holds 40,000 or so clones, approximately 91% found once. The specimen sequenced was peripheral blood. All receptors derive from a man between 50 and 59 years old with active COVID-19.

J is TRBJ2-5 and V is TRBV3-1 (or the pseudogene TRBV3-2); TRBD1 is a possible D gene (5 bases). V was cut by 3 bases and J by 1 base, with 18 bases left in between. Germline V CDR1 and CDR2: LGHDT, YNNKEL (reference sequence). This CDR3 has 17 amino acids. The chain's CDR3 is CASSQLQSMGPQETQYF. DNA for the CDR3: TGTGCCAGCAGCCAGCTTCAGTCTATGGGGCCCCAAGAGACCCAGTACTTC.

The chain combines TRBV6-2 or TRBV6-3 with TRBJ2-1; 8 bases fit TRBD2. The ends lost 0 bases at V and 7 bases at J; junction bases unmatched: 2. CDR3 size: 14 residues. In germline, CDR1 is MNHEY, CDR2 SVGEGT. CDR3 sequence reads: CASSYSSSGNEQFF. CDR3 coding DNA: TGTGCCAGCAGTTACTCGTCTAGCGGGAATGAGCAGTTCTTC.

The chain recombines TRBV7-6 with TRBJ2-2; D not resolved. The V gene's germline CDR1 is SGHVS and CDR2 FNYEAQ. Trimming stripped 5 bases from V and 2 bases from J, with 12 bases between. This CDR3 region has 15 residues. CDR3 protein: CASSRRVLNTGELFF. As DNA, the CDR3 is TGTGCCAGCAGCCGTCGGGTATTAAACACCGGGGAGCTGTTTTTT.

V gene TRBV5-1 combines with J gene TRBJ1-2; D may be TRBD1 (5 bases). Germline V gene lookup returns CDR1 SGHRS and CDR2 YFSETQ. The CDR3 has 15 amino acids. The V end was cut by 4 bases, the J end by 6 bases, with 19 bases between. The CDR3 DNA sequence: TGCGCCAGCAGCGCGACAGCCCTCGGGGGAAATGGCTACACCTTC. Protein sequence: CASSATALGGNGYTF.

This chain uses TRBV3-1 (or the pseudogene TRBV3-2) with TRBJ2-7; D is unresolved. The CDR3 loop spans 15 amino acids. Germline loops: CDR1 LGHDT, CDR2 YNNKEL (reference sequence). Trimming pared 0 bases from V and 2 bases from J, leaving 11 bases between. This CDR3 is CASSQDIRNAYEQYF. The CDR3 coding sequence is TGTGCCAGCAGCCAAGACATCAGGAATGCCTACGAGCAGTACTTC.

CDR3 sequence (DNA): TGCGCCAGCAGCCAAGCCCCCCACAGCTCCTACGAGCAGTACTTC. Protein product: CASSQAPHSSYEQYF. The chain combines TRBV4-3 with TRBJ2-7; D is undetermined. The CDR3 is 15 residues long. Germline V lookup: CDR1 LGHNA, CDR2 YSLEER. Trimming shortened V by 1 base and J by 0 bases, and 10 bases separated the two germline ends.

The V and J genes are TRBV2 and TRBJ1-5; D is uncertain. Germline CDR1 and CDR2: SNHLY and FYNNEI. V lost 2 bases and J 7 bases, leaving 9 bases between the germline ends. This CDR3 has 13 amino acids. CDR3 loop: CASSERGRQPQHF. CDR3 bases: TGTGCCAGCAGTGAACGGGGTCGACAGCCCCAGCATTTT.

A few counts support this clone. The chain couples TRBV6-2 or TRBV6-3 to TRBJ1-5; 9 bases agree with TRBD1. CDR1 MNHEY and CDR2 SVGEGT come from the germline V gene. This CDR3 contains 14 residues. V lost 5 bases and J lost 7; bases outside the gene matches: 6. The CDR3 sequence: CASSQIQGAQPQHF. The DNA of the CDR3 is TGTGCCAGCAGTCAAATACAGGGGGCGCAGCCCCAGCATTTT.

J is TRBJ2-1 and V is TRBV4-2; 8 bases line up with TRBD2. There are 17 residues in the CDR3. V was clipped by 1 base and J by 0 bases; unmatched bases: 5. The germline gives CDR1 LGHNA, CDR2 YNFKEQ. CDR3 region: CASSQAPSGSSYNEQFF. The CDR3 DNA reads TGTGCCAGCAGCCAAGCCCCGAGCGGGAGCTCCTACAATGAGCAGTTCTTC.

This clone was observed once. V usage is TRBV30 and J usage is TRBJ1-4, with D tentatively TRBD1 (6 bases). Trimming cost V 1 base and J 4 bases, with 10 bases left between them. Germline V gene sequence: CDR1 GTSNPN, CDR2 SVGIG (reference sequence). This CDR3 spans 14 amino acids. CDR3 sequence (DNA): TGTGCCTGGAGTGAGACAGGTTATAATGAAAAACTGTTTTTT. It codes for CAWSETGYNEKLFF.

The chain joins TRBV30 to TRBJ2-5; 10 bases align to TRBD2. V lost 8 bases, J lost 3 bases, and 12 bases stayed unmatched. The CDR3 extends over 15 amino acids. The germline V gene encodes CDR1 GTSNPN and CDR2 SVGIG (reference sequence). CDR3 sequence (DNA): TGTGCCCCTGAACCCCTAGCGGGAGTGGAAGAGACCCAGTACTTC. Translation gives CAPEPLAGVEETQYF.

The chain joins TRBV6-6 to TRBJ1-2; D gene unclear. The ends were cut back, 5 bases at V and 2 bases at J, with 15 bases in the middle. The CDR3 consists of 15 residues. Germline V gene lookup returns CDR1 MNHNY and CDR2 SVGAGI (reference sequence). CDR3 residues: CASSGLITTNYGYTF. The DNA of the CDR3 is TGTGCCAGCAGTGGACTCATTACTACCAACTATGGCTACACCTTC.

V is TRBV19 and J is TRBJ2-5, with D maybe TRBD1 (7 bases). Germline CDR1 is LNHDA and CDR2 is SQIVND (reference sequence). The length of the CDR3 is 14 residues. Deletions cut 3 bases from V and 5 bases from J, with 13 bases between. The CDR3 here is CASSMGAGGETQYF. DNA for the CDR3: TGTGCCAGTAGTATGGGGGCAGGGGGGGAGACCCAGTACTTC.

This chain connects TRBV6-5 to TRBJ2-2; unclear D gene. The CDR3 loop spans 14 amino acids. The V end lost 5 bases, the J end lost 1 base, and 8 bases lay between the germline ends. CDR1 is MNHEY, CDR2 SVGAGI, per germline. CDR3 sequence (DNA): TGTGCCAGCAGTCTCCAGGTGAACACCGGGGAGCTGTTTTTT. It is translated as CASSLQVNTGELFF.

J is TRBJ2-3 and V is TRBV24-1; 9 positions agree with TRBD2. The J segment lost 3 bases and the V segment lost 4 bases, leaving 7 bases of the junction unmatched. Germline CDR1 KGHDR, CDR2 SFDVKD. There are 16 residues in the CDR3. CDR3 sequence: CATSDGGGDRTDTQYF. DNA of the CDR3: TGTGCCACCAGTGACGGCGGGGGGGATCGTACAGATACGCAGTATTTT.

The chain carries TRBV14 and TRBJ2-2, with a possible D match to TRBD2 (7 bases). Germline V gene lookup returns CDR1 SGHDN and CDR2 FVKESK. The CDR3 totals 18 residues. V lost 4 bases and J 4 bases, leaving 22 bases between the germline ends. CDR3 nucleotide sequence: TGTGCCAGCAGCCCCCGCCCCGCGGGGGCAGGGGTCACCGGGGAGCTGTTTTTT. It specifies CASSPRPAGAGVTGELFF.

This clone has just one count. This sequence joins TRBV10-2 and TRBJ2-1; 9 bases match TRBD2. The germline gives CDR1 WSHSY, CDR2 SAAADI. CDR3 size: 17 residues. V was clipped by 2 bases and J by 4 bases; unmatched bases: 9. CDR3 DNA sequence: TGCGCCAGCAGTGAGACCACTAGCGGGTCACTTTACAATGAGCAGTTCTTC. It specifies CASSETTSGSLYNEQFF.

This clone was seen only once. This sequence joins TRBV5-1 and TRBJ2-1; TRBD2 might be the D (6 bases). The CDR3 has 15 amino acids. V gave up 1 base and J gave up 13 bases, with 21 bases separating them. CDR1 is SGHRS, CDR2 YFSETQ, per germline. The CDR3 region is CASSLTGTGADKQFF. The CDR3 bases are TGCGCCAGCAGCTTGACCGGGACTGGAGCAGATAAACAGTTCTTC. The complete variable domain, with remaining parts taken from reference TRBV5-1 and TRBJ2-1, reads KAGVTQTPRYLIKTRGQQVTLSCSPISGHRSVSWYQQTPGQGLQFLFEYFSETQRNKGNFPGRFSGRQFSNSRSEMNVSTLELGDSALYLCASSLTGTGADKQFFGPGTRLTVL.